This TCR beta chain derives from a study of cytomegalovirus exposure and HLA in healthy donors (dated by TCRdb to 2017 to 2019). About the investigation overall: An earlier analysis of several hundred of the donors reported about 250 Gb of sequence data and 100 million to 140 million unique TCR beta sequences from about 200 million T cells. In addition to the first cohort of about 650 subjects, a separate validation cohort of 120 different subjects was used. Among the roughly 370 genotyped donors, under 90% belonged to the genetic ancestry cluster associated with self-reported Caucasian donors. The T cell repertoires of 666 subjects were profiled by immunosequencing and related to cytomegalovirus serostatus. To decide whether each TCR beta V gene segment behaved as functional or pseudogenic, an earlier analysis of some 600 of the donors relied on high-throughput TCR beta sequencing. A later analysis re-analyzed previously published TCR beta repertoires from roughly 690 donors and added high-resolution HLA genotyping to study TCR occurrence patterns. The later analysis used no new phenotypic data to find candidate immune exposures, relying instead on TCR beta sequences and their occurrence across donors. All discovery cohort repertoires had been generated using a single sequencing platform. The study aimed to test whether signatures of past pathogen exposure could be identified by cataloging public T cell receptors. Among several hundred genotyped donors of the cohort, an average of around 250,000 unique TCR beta nucleotide sequences was sequenced per donor, of which about 18% were non-productive. A later genetic analysis used genome-wide SNP genotypes for about 65% of the 666 donors, treating that subset as a discovery cohort. Class I and class II HLA loci were covered by the typing at four-digit resolution. Alongside the repertoire data, information on donor age, sex, ethnicity and CMV serostatus was compiled. Four or five DR-DQ haplotypes were handled as single units for association and clustering, since linkage in the cohort was strong. An early release that covered about 600 HLA-typed donors contained about 300 gigabases of sequencing data and 65 million to 100 million unique TCR sequences. To predict cytomegalovirus infection status, the study brought together high-throughput TCR immunosequencing, statistical association of individual TCRs with disease status, and machine learning. The number of donors typed differed by locus, with roughly 620-630 for A, B, C, DRB1 and DQB1, roughly 520 for DQA1, approximately 580 for DPA1, and roughly 450 for DPB1.

Library method: the immunoSEQ multiplex PCR assay. The multiplex PCR relied on a mix of 60 forward primers for TCR Vbeta segments and 13 reverse primers for TCR Jbeta segments. A multiplex PCR assay on genomic DNA amplified the CDR3 region of rearranged TCR beta genes. The Illumina HiSeq System was used to sequence the amplified TCR beta libraries as 87-base-pair reads. Regarding the original processing steps: In a later analysis, some 80 million unique TCR beta chains were counted across the approximately 670 repertoires, and some 10 million of these chains were shared by at least two donors. Raw reads were error-corrected and collapsed into unique sequences by a nearest-neighbor algorithm in which closely related sequences were merged to remove PCR and sequencing errors. Alignment of CDR3 sequences to IMGT reference sequences was used to assign V, D and J gene segments. For a sequence to be retained, at least a six-nucleotide match to both a V gene segment and a J gene segment was required. A rearrangement was called productive if the CDR3 had no stop codons and remained in frame with V and J, and every other rearrangement was called non-productive. Following IMGT convention, CDR3 was defined as the stretch from the second conserved V-encoded cysteine up to the conserved J-encoded phenylalanine. Sequences without an unambiguous match to a single V gene segment were excluded from the earlier analysis of about 640 of the donors. An earlier analysis of 587 of the donors called V segments functional above 56.7% productive rearrangements and segregating when the between-donor standard deviation exceeded 5%. To diagnose cytomegalovirus status from the catalog of TCR beta chain sequences, a statistical classification framework was built. V and J gene assignment, in a later analysis, came from comparing TCR nucleotide sequences with IMGT/GENE-DB human TR gene sequences. Using the TCRdist pipeline, a later analysis assigned CDR3 sequences along with most-parsimonious VDJ recombination scenarios. In a later analysis, every TCR beta chain was defined by the combination of its CDR3 amino acid sequence and its V-gene family, and reads without a unique V-gene family were dropped. As a way to deal with suspected cross-contamination and a sequencing artifact, a later analysis dropped 640 or so nucleotide sequences that were highly shared and had low generation probability. In a later analysis, a clonal expansion index for each public chain was calculated from normalized within-repertoire ranks of inferred template counts. In a later analysis, generation probabilities were computed using a VDJ recombination model fitted to out-of-frame rearrangements, and the results were checked against IGoR. In a later analysis, hypergeometric tests were used to score TCR-TCR, TCR-HLA and TCR-CMV co-occurrence, with a repertoire-size bias correction applied to TCR pairs. To estimate false discovery rates, a later analysis permuted the HLA or CMV assignments 20 times. In a later analysis, co-occurring TCRs were grouped with DBSCAN, and TCRdist sequence similarity was added when clustering was performed within HLA-allele-positive subsets. For co-occurrence clustering, repertoires with fewer than 30,000 or more than 120,000 public chains were excluded, along with a handful of repertoires with anomalous nucleotide sharing. TCRdb re-hosts the immuneACCESS table, in-frame sequences only. Its copies lack some clones; in the studies checked, an unresolved V gene accounts for under half of them, and the cause for the rest is not known. V and J calls plus clone size are reproduced from that table; the DNA served to infer D and trimming. This sample holds 150,000 to 200,000 clones; approximately 65% were observed only once. The ten largest clones capture around 3% of the sample.

The cysteine opens and the phenylalanine closes a CDR3 of 14 amino acids. Left in the record is the CDR3 DNA by itself, 42 bases read in frame from the first base. Based on the germline V gene, the CDR1 and CDR2 sequences are SGHTA and FQGNSA. V is pared back by 5 bases and J by 3 bases, with 11 bases lying between the germline termini. A word on this clone: Its antigen specificity is not known. The sample holds no much larger clone one base away, and base qualities are not on file.

The cohort was made up of several hundred healthy bone marrow donors. At the time of sampling, every cohort member was nominally healthy, though immune exposures that went unrecorded were likely present. The donor tested CMV seronegative and was one of the 352 seronegative cohort members. Every donor gave a peripheral blood sample, and the peripheral blood mononuclear cells from that sample were used for TCR beta sequencing. Genomic DNA extraction from the blood cell samples was performed with the Qiagen DNeasy Blood Extraction Kit. Findings and caveats that apply to the study as a whole: A later analysis found that HLA-associated TCR beta chains were more clonally expanded and had lower generation probabilities than equally common non-associated chains. Because HLA typing was unavailable for some donors at each locus, only the typed subset was used in association tests. A total of fewer than 200 TCR beta chains were listed by the study as associated with cytomegalovirus. Most CMV-associated TCR beta chains appeared to be HLA-restricted in a later analysis, and the HLA associations seemed to be driven largely by CMV exposure. Some IMGT-functional V segments, including TRBV6-2 and TRBV6-3, could not be distinguished by the 87-base-pair reads and were therefore excluded. Linkage disequilibrium might explain the correlated functional status among segregating V segments, but an unknown experimental factor could not be excluded. Immune exposure information for the cohort was limited to CMV serostatus. Presence/absence analyses assumed roughly uniform sequencing depth across donors, an assumption that may not hold. The cohort was sequenced for TCR beta chains only, and without alpha or paired-chain data the features that could be detected were limited. At a false discovery rate of 0.05, a later analysis linked some 17,000 TCR beta sequences to specific HLA alleles. A further reported finding was that TCR beta sequences accurately predicted the HLA-A and HLA-B alleles for most subjects in the first cohort. A few of the identified cytomegalovirus-associated TCR beta chains were confirmed in vitro to be specific for cytomegalovirus antigens. According to a later analysis, parvovirus B19, influenza, CMV and Epstein-Barr virus appeared linked to several top co-occurrence clusters. In both the original and validation cohorts, the classifier was reported to diagnose cytomegalovirus status with high specificity and sensitivity. Broadly in line with IMGT annotations, most TCR beta V segments showed up in productive rearrangements about 90% or about 30% of the time in an earlier analysis of approximately 600 of the donors. Because counts were too low, seventeen rarely observed V segments, including chromosome 9 orphons, were excluded from the earlier analysis of 587 of the donors. A cluster of highly shared sequence variants was judged likely to represent a technical artifact of the sequencing pipeline. The authors suggested that the approach could potentially be generalized to other disease states and immunological phenotypes. An association between a missense DCLRE1C variant and V-gene and J-gene trimming of TCR beta chains was found in a later genetic analysis and replicated in an independent cohort. Strong co-occurrence of HLA alleles, especially DR and DQ, made assigning TCR associations to individual alleles difficult. According to a later analysis, TCR association rates differed among HLA loci, with DRB1 alleles showing the most associated TCRs and HLA-C alleles showing the fewest. According to a later genetic analysis, donors in an Asian-associated ancestry cluster had fewer N-insertions in productive TCRs than the approximately 690-donor mean. While some public TCRs were present in many individuals, most TCR sequences turned up only very rarely across donors.

Input material: PBMCs. This receptor was obtained from a middle-aged man in good health and CMV-seronegative. The chain couples TRBV7-2 to TRBJ1-5, with a tentative D gene TRBD1 over 6 matching bases. The nucleotide sequence reads as follows: TGTGCCAGCAGCCAGGACAGATACAATCAGCCCCAGCATTTT. Protein translation: CASSQDRYNQPQHF.